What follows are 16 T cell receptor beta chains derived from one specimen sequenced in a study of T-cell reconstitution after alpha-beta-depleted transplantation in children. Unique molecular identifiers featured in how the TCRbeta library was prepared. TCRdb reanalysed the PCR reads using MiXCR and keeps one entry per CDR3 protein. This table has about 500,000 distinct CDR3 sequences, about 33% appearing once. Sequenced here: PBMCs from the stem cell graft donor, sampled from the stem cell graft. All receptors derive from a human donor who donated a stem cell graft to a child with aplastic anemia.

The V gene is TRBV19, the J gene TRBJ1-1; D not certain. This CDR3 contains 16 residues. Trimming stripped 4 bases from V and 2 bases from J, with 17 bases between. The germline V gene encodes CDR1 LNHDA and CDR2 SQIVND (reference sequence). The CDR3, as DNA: TGTGCCAGTAGTACCACCAAGGACGGAACAAACACTGAAGCTTTCTTT. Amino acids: CASSTTKDGTNTEAFF.

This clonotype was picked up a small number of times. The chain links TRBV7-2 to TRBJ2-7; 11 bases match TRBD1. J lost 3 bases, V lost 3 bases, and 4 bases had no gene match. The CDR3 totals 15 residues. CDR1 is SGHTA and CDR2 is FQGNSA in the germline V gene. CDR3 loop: CASSLGTGGGYEQYF. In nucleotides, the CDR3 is TGTGCCAGCAGCTTGGGGACAGGGGGTGGCTACGAGCAGTACTTC.

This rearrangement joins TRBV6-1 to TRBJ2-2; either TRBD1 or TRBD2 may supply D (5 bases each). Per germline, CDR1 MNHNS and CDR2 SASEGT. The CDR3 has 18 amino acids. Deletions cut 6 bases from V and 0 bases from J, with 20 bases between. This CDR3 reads CASSLFRDRYANTGELFF. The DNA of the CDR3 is TGTGCCAGCAGCCTATTCAGGGACCGGTATGCGAACACCGGGGAGCTGTTTTTT.

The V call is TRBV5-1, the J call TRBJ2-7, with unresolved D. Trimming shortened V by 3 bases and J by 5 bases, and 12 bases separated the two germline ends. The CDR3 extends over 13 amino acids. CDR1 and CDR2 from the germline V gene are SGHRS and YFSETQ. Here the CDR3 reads CASSYVVDHEQYF. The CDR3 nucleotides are TGCGCCAGCAGCTACGTCGTTGACCACGAGCAGTACTTC.

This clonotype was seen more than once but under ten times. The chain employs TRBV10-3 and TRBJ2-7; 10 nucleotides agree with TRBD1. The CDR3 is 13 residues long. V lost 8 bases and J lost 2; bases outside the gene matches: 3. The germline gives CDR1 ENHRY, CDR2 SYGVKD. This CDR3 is CAIGQGVAYEQYF. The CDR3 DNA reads TGTGCCATCGGACAGGGGGTGGCCTACGAGCAGTACTTC.

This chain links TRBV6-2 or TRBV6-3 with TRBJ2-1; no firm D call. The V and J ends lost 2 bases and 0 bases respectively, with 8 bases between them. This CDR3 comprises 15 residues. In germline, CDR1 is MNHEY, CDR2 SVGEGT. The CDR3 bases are TGTGCCAGCAGTTACACAACGATCTCCTACAATGAGCAGTTCTTC. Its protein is CASSYTTISYNEQFF.

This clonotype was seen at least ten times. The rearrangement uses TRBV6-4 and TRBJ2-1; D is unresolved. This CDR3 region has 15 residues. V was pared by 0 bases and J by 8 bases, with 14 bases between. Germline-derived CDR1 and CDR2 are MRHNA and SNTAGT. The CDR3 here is CASSDSSEPGHEQFF. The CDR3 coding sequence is TGTGCCAGCAGTGACTCGAGCGAGCCTGGGCATGAGCAGTTCTTC.

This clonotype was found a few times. The CDR3 region has the DNA TGCAGTGCTAGACTGAACTACGAGCAGTACTTC. As protein: CSARLNYEQYF. The chain employs TRBV20-1 and TRBJ2-7; D remains unclear. Per the germline V gene, CDR1 is DFQATT and CDR2 is SNEGSKA (reference sequence). V was trimmed by 2 bases and J by 3 bases, leaving 5 bases between them. This CDR3 spans 11 amino acids.

The CDR3 nucleotides are TGTGCCAGCAGCCCCCAGCCAAACACTGAAGCTTTCTTT. Its protein is CASSPQPNTEAFF. V gene TRBV9 combines with J gene TRBJ1-1; D unclear. The ends were cut back, 4 bases at V and 2 bases at J, with 9 bases in the middle. Per the germline V gene, CDR1 is SGDLS and CDR2 is YYNGEE. This CDR3 has 13 residues. Together with reference TRBV9 and TRBJ1-1, the CDR3 gives the full variable domain: DSGVTQTPKHLITATGQRVTLRCSPRSGDLSVYWYQQSLDQGLQFLIQYYNGEERAKGNILERFSAQQFPDLHSELNLSSLELGDSALYFCASSPQPNTEAFFGQGTRLTVV.

The CDR3 DNA reads as TGTGCCAGCAGTTCCCTACTCCACCTGACCCAGTACTTC. Its protein is CASSSLLHLTQYF. The gene calls are TRBV12-3 or TRBV12-4 and TRBJ2-5; D is unclear. The CDR3 has 13 residues. V lost 4 bases to trimming and J lost 7 bases, with 13 bases between them.

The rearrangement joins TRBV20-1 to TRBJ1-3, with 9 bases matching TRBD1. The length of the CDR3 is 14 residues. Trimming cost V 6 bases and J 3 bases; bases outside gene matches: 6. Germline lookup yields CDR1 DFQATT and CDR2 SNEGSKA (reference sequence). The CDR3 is CSAPGTGNGNTIYF. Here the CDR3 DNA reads TGCAGTGCCCCGGGGACAGGGAATGGAAACACCATATATTTT.

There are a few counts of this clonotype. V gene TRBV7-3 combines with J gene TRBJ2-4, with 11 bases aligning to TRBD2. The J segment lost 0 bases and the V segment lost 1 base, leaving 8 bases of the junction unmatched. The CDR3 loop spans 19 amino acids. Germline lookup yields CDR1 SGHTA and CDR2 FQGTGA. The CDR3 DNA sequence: TGTGCCAGCAGCTTAATAACTAGCGGGAGTAGGTCAGCCAAAAACATTCAGTACTTC. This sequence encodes CASSLITSGSRSAKNIQYF.

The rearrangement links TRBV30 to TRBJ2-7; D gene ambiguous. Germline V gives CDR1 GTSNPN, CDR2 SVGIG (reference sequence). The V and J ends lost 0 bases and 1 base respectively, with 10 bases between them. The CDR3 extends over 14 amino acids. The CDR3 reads CAWSVGYGSYEQYF. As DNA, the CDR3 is TGTGCCTGGAGTGTAGGGTACGGTTCCTACGAGCAGTACTTC.

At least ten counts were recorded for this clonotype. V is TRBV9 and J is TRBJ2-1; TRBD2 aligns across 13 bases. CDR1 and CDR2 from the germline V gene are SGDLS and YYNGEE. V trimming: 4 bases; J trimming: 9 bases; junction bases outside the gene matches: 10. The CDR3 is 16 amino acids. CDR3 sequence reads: CASSPRTSGSGIEQFF. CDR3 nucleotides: TGTGCCAGCAGCCCACGGACTAGCGGGAGTGGTATTGAGCAGTTCTTC.

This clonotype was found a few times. The CDR3 coding sequence is TGTGCCAGCAGCTTGGATGGGGAAACCTATACCTACACCTTC. Protein: CASSLDGETYTYTF. The chain recombines TRBV5-4 with TRBJ1-2; unclear D gene. This CDR3 region has 14 residues. From germline, CDR1 is SGHNT and CDR2 YYREEE (reference sequence). The germline V and J ends were trimmed by 0 bases and 10 bases, with 16 bases remaining between them. The whole variable domain, filled in from reference TRBV5-4 and TRBJ1-2, reads ETGVTQSPTHLIKTRGQQVTLRCSSQSGHNTVSWYQQALGQGPQFIFQYYREEENGRGNFPPRFSGLQFPNYSSELNVNALELDDSALYLCASSLDGETYTYTFGSGTRLTVV.

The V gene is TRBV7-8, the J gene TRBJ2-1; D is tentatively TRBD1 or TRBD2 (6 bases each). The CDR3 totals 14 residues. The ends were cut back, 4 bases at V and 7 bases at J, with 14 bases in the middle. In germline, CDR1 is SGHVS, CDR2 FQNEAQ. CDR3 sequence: CASSSTGAVNEQFF. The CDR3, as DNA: TGTGCCAGCAGCTCAACGGGGGCGGTTAATGAGCAGTTCTTC.